This TCR beta chain stems from a study of T cells in localized non-small cell lung cancer. Here immunoSEQ multiplex PCR was the method, and the copy in TCRdb shows in-frame clones only, minus some. The sample yields about 19,000 clones, just over 90% seen once. General study findings and limits: Adjacent uninvolved lung tissue had the highest T cell clonality, exceeding tumor. Out of the top 100 tumor clones, a median around 57 were seen in adjacent lung.

A remark on this clone: Its matching antigen is unknown.

Germline CDR1 reads MDHEN; CDR2 reads SYDVKM. The length of the CDR3 is 16 residues. The V and J ends lost 3 bases and 2 bases, in that order; junction bases with no gene match: 4. The sequence was collected from a male donor older than 55 with stage I squamous cell lung carcinoma. The sample was peripheral blood, taken before any cancer treatment. This chain connects TRBV28 to TRBJ2-1; 10 bases align to TRBD2. CDR3 region: CASSFLAGETYNEQFF. In DNA, the CDR3 is TGTGCCAGCAGTTTCCTAGCGGGAGAGACCTACAATGAGCAGTTCTTC.